This T cell receptor beta chain was retrieved from a study of CD8+ T cells in alopecia areata. About the study: Dosing spanned 6 to 18 months on tofacitinib, then 6 months off drug.

Germline-derived CDR1 and CDR2 are SQVTM and ANQGSEA. Trimming took 3 bases from V and 4 from J, leaving 16 bases between them. This CDR3 contains 15 residues. Isolated RNA was reverse transcribed into cDNA used as the sequencing template. Sequencing used immunoSEQ multiplex PCR; TCRdb keeps in-frame clones, though not all of them. The sample carries 160,000 or so clones, just over 65% recorded once. In alopecia areata patients, both lesional scalp punch biopsies and peripheral blood were collected. This clone was picked up a small number of times. The starting material was CD8+ T cells sorted from blood, obtained at week 0. The chain employs TRBV29-1 and TRBJ2-1; possibly TRBD2 for D (6 bases). The clonotype comes from a human donor with alopecia areata. In DNA, the CDR3 is TGCAGCGTTGATCGAGGCGGGGTCTATTACAATGAGCAGTTCTTC. Protein: CSVDRGGVYYNEQFF.